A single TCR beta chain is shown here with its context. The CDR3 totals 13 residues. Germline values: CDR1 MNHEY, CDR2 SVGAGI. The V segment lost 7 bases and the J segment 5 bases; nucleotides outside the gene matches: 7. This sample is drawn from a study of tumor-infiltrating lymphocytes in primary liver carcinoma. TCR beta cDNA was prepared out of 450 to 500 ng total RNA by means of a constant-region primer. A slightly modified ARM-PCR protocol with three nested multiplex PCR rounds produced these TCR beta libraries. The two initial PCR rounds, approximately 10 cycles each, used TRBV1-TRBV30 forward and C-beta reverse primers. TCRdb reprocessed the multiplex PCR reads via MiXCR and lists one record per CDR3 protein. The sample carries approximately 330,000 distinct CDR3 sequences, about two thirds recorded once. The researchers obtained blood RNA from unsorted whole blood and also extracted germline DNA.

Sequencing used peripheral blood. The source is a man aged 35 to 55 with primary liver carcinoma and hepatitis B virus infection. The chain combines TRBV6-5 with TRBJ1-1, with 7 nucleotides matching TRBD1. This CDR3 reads CASTMGQRTEAFF. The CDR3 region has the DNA TGTGCCAGCACGATGGGACAGAGAACTGAAGCTTTCTTT.